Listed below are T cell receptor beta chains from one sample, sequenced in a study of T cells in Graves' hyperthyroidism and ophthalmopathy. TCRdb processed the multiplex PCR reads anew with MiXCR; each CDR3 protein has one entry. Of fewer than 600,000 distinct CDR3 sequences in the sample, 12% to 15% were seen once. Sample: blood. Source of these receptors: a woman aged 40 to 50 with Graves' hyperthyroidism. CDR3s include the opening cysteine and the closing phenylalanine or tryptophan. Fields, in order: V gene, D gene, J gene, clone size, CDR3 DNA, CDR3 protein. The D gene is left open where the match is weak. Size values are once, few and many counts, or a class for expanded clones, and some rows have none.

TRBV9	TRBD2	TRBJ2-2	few	TGTGCCAGCAGCGTATCGACTAGCGGGAGGGCCTTACCGGGGGAGCTGTTTTTT	CASSVSTSGRALPGELFF
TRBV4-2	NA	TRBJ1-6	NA	TGTGCCAGCAGCCAAGATGTAGGGAGCAACTCACCCCTCCACTTT	CASSQDVGSNSPLHF
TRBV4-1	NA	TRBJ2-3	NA	TGCGCCAGCAGCCAAGAGATTTCGGGAAAAGATACGCAGTATTTT	CASSQEISGKDTQYF
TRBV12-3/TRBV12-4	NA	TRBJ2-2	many	TGTGCCAGCAGCTTGGACACGTACACCGGGGAGCTGTTTTTT	CASSLDTYTGELFF
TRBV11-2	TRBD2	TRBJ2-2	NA	TGTGCCAGCAGCACCCGACTAGCGGGAGACACCGGGGAGCTGTTTTTT	CASSTRLAGDTGELFF
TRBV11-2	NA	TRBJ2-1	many	TGTGCCAGCAGCTTAGCGGGACGTCTCGCCTACAATGAGCAGTTCTTC	CASSLAGRLAYNEQFF
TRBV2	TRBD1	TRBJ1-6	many	TGTGCCAGCAGGGCCCCGGGACAGATATATAATTCACCCCTCCACTTT	CASRAPGQIYNSPLHF
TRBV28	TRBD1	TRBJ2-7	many	TGTGCCAGCAGAACCCCGACAGGGGGGTCCTACGAGCAGTACTTC	CASRTPTGGSYEQYF
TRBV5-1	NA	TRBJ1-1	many	TGCGCCAGCAGCCCAAACAGCATGGGGAGCACTGAAGCTTTCTTT	CASSPNSMGSTEAFF
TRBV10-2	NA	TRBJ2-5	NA	TGCGCCAGCAGTGAGCACACGAAGGGGACCCAGTACTTC	CASSEHTKGTQYF
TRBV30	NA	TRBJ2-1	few	TGTGCCTGGACCCCTTTAGGGCAGGGCTACAATGAGCAGTTCTTC	CAWTPLGQGYNEQFF
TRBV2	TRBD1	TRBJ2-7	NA	TGTGCCAGCAGGAGGAGACAGGGGGCCTGGGAGCAGTACTTC	CASRRRQGAWEQYF
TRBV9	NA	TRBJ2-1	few	TGTGCCAGCACCGGGAGACAGGGCCCCCTCAATGAGCAGTTCTTC	CASTGRQGPLNEQFF